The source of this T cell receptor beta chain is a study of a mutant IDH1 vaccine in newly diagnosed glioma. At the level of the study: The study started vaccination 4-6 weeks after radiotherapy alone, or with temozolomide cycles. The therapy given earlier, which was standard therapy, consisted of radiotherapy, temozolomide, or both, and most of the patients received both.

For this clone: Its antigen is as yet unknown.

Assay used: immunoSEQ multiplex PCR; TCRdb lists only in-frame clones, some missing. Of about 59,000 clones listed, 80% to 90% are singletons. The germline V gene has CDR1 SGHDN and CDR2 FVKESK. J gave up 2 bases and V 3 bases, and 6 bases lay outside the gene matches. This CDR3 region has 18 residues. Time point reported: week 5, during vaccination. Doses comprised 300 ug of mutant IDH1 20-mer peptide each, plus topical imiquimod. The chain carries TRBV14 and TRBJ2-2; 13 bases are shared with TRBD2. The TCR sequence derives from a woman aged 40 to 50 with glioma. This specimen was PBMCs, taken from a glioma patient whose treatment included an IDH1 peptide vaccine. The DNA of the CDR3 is TGTGCCAGCAGCCAGCCCATGGGACTAGCGGGAAACACCGGGGAGCTGTTTTTT. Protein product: CASSQPMGLAGNTGELFF.